This T cell receptor (beta chain) was found in a study of T cell changes during pregnancy in multiple sclerosis. This table comes from immunoSEQ multiplex PCR, and its TCRdb copy is limited to in-frame clones, with some not included. The table shows tens of thousands of clones, with 92% occurring only once. The V gene's germline CDR1 is LGHNA and CDR2 YNFKEQ. CDR3 length: 16 residues. J was trimmed by 6 bases and V by 3 bases; bases with no gene match: 8. The sample in question was CD4+ T cells from peripheral blood mononuclear cells, obtained after pregnancy. This rearrangement joins TRBV4-2 to TRBJ2-5; 12 bases line up with TRBD2. The receptor's source is a female donor in good health, enrolled as a control in a pregnancy study. The CDR3 sequence: CASSQGGTSGLKTQYF. CDR3 in DNA: TGTGCCAGCAGCCAGGGGGGGACTAGCGGGTTGAAGACCCAGTACTTC.